This record concerns one T cell receptor (beta chain) sequence. The antigen it recognizes is unknown. The sample holds no much larger clone one base away, and base qualities are not on file. The CDR3, cysteine through phenylalanine, is 15 amino acids long. CDR3 DNA is the only sequence kept; it has 45 bases, read in frame from the first base. The germline V gene specifies MNHEY as CDR1 and SVGEGT as CDR2. For this chain, trimming is 2 bases at the V end and 0 bases at the J end, and the number of junction bases without a gene match is 2. The library was made by 5' RACE. Sequencing was carried out with an Illumina HiSeq 2500. A second PCR of about 6 to 12 cycles was performed with a sample-barcoded 5' primer and a J-beta primer mix. Each TCR beta cDNA molecule received a unique molecular identifier from a template-switch 5' adaptor carrying 12 random nucleotides. Each sample yielded at least 2.5 million CDR3-containing paired-end reads. First-strand cDNA was synthesized from all RNA with the Mint cDNA synthesis kit, primed by a TRBC-specific oligonucleotide. Following uracil-DNA glycosylase treatment, a first 18-cycle PCR with universal primers M1SS and BC2_uni_R was performed on all cDNA. The authors processed their data as follows. Normalization of each sample was performed by random selection of 1 million high-quality reads, each carrying a distinct molecular identifier. Instead of being binned into consensus sequences, reads with shared molecular identifiers were discarded. MiTCR, with a Q25 quality threshold and the strictest error-elimination algorithm, was used for CDR3 identification, clonotype clustering and error correction. A nonparametric unseen species model using Euler transformation provided a lower-bound estimate of total TCR beta diversity. TCRdb trimmed public reads at Q25 via fastp, called clones via MiXCR and kept in-frame beta chains. Here each entry gathers all rows of one CDR3 protein and keeps the most common genes and DNA. The V and J calls shown here were made by TCRdb, not taken from the authors' results. The sample data list 540,000 or so distinct CDR3 sequences, and around half of these were observed just once. The ten largest clones represent about 26% of the sample.

Systemically healthy Caucasian individuals from Russia, 35 to 40 in total and aged roughly 6 to 100 years, were included as donors. Each donor gave around 9.9 milliliters of peripheral blood, collected into EDTA-treated Vacutainer tubes. PBMCs were isolated by Ficoll-Paque density-gradient centrifugation, with at least 6 million obtained per sample. Total RNA was extracted from PBMCs with Trizol reagent, with at least 6 micrograms obtained per sample. The percentages of naive CD45RAhigh/CD27high T cells were determined by flow cytometry on a PBMC aliquot from every donor. This specimen belongs to a study of blood T cells in healthy people across ages (dated by TCRdb to the mid-2010s). In terms of the full investigation: Template switching captured roughly one uniquely barcoded TCR beta cDNA molecule per two T cells in model experiments. Age-related changes in TCR beta repertoire diversity were measured in the study by deep sequencing normalized with unique cDNA molecular identifiers. The donors were split into four age groups: young (average 16 years), middle-aged (around 40), aged (roughly 68) and long-lived (roughly 86). To avoid experimental bias, donors of different ages were spread randomly across the sequencing lanes. For two donors (one aged 18 to 30 and one aged 80 or older), the study analyzed two additional independent replicas of 1 million unique cDNA reads from the same blood draw.

Points the paper makes about the study in general: Compared with the aged group, the long-lived group had more naive CD4+ T cells, fewer expanded clones and increased TCR diversity, suggesting age selection. Observed TCR beta diversity per million T cells fell roughly linearly with age, and a significant reduction was already apparent by age approximately 41. A strong correlation was found between observed TCR beta diversity and the percentage of naive T cells measured by flow cytometry. Donor CMV infection status was unknown, potentially confounding age-related changes in expanded clonotypes. Estimates of total diversity based on one million sequenced T cells were considered lower bounds and underestimates. Conclusive comparison of naive and antigen-experienced compartments was prevented by the profiling of bulk unsorted PBMCs.

The sequence came from a man older than 75 in good health. Sequenced: blood. The rearrangement joined TRBV6-2 or TRBV6-3 to TRBJ1-1; 8 central nucleotides agree with TRBD1. The bases read TGTGCCAGCAGTTACGGCAGGGGGCTGAACACTGAAGCTTTCTTT. Translation gives CASSYGRGLNTEAFF.